This TCR beta chain stems from a study of identical twins. Findings and limits, study-wide: Compared with unrelated sharing, twin-shared out-of-frame alpha sequences had more low-probability sequences.

As concerns this clonotype: Its antigen is as yet unknown.

TCRdb recomputed calls from the 5' RACE reads with MiXCR, one row per CDR3 protein. This sample has 470,000 or so distinct CDR3 sequences, with 20% to 30% found just once. Germline lookup yields CDR1 SEHNR and CDR2 FQNEAQ (reference sequence). The CDR3 spans 11 residues. V was shortened by 11 bases and J by 1 base, with 8 bases between the two germline ends. Separately, the same data were catalogued under a study of T cells expressing NK-cell markers. Per that study: Restriction of sorting to alpha-beta TCR T cells was accomplished in several experiments using an anti-gamma-delta TCR antibody. Each of six donors carried dominant NKG2C+ clonotypes accounting for about 1.0-7.0% of CD8+ T cells. Expanded clones of NKG2C+ T cells had an unclear HCMV specificity.

Input material: CD4+ T cells sorted from blood. The V gene is TRBV7-9, the J gene TRBJ1-1; D remains unclear. The TCR originated in a young woman in good health. CDR3 region: CAAGRNTEAFF. The CDR3 region has the DNA TGTGCCGCAGGAAGGAACACTGAAGCTTTCTTT.